Listed below are T cell receptor beta chains from one sample, sequenced in a study of control samples from healthy donors and cancer patients. Here immunoSEQ multiplex PCR was the method, and the copy in TCRdb shows in-frame clones only, minus some. The sample has about 50,000 clones, 88% seen once. Sequenced input: PBMCs. Receptor source: a man between 45 and 60 years old with head and neck cancer. Each CDR3 is given with its conserved first and last residue. The D gene is left open where the match is weak. The listing skips clone size in some rows; elsewhere it reads once, few, many or a size class.

DNA: TGCGCCAGCAGCCCCGGGAACCCGACAGATACGCAGTATTTT
CDR3: CASSPGNPTDTQYF
V: TRBV5-1
size: .
D: .
J: TRBJ2-3

DNA: TGCGCCAGCAGCTTACCTCGTCAGGGGGAGAAGGAAGCTTTCTTT
CDR3: CASSLPRQGEKEAFF
V: TRBV5-1
size: .
D: TRBD1
J: TRBJ1-1

DNA: TGCGCCAGCAGCCAACAAAGGACTAGCGGGAGTTCCTCCTACAATGAGCAGTTCTTC
CDR3: CASSQQRTSGSSSYNEQFF
V: TRBV5-1
size: .
D: TRBD2
J: TRBJ2-1

DNA: TGTGCCAGCAGCTCCCGAGGACGGTTAAATGAAAAACTGTTTTTT
CDR3: CASSSRGRLNEKLFF
V: TRBV7-9
size: .
D: .
J: TRBJ1-4

DNA: TGCGCCAGCAGATCAAACCTAGCGGGAGGGCCGGGGGATACGCAGTATTTT
CDR3: CASRSNLAGGPGDTQYF
V: TRBV10-2
size: .
D: TRBD2
J: TRBJ2-3

DNA: TGTGCCAGCAGTTTAAACTATGGCTACACCTTC
CDR3: CASSLNYGYTF
V: TRBV28
size: .
D: .
J: TRBJ1-2

DNA: TGTGCCAGCAAGGGAGGTATTAGAGCGGCCGGGGAGCTGTTTTTT
CDR3: CASKGGIRAAGELFF
V: TRBV6-5
size: .
D: .
J: TRBJ2-2

DNA: TGTGCCAGCTCAACTAAAACAGGGGGGGGCACAGATACGCAGTATTTT
CDR3: CASSTKTGGGTDTQYF
V: TRBV18
size: .
D: .
J: TRBJ2-3

DNA: TGTGCCTGGAGTGGGGACAGGGGCACAGATACGCAGTATTTT
CDR3: CAWSGDRGTDTQYF
V: TRBV30
size: .
D: TRBD1
J: TRBJ2-3

DNA: TGTGCCAGCAGTTTACAATCCGGGACTGTCTATAGCAATCAGCCCCAGCATTTT
CDR3: CASSLQSGTVYSNQPQHF
V: TRBV6-2/TRBV6-3
size: .
D: .
J: TRBJ1-5

DNA: TGTGCCAGCAGTAGGGCCCGGGGGGCTGATGAAAAACTGTTTTTT
CDR3: CASSRARGADEKLFF
V: TRBV6-6
size: once
D: .
J: TRBJ1-4

DNA: TGTGCCAGCAGTCCCTCGAAAGATACGCAGTATTTT
CDR3: CASSPSKDTQYF
V: TRBV12-3/TRBV12-4
size: .
D: .
J: TRBJ2-3

DNA: TGTGCCAGCAGCTTGGGGCCGGGGGCTAGCTCCTATAATTCACCCCTCCACTTT
CDR3: CASSLGPGASSYNSPLHF
V: TRBV5-6
size: few
D: .
J: TRBJ1-6

DNA: TGTGCCAGCAGCCTTCTGGACAGTTCCTATGGCTACACCTTC
CDR3: CASSLLDSSYGYTF
V: TRBV9
size: .
D: .
J: TRBJ1-2

DNA: TGTGCCAGCAGCTTCGGGACTAGCGGGGCTTACTTC
CDR3: CASSFGTSGAYF
V: TRBV7-2
size: .
D: TRBD2
J: TRBJ2-7

DNA: TGTGCCAGCACCCCCGAGCAGTCAGAATACAATGAGCAGTTCTTC
CDR3: CASTPEQSEYNEQFF
V: TRBV11-2
size: .
D: .
J: TRBJ2-1

DNA: TGTGCCAGCAGCCATGCGCGTACGGGGGGTTGGACTGAAGCTTTCTTT
CDR3: CASSHARTGGWTEAFF
V: TRBV14
size: .
D: .
J: TRBJ1-1

DNA: TGCGCCAGCAGCCAAGACCGCGGGTACGAGCAGTACTTC
CDR3: CASSQDRGYEQYF
V: TRBV4-3
size: .
D: .
J: TRBJ2-7

DNA: TGTGCCAGCAGCTTAGCCGCTTCACATTACAATGAGCAGTTCTTC
CDR3: CASSLAASHYNEQFF
V: TRBV7-2
size: .
D: .
J: TRBJ2-1

DNA: TGTGCCAGCAGTGAACTAGCGGGGGGGTACAATGAGCAGTTCTTC
CDR3: CASSELAGGYNEQFF
V: TRBV6-1
size: .
D: TRBD2
J: TRBJ2-1

DNA: TGTGCCAGCAGCCCGCCTCCCGGGGCTGACACCGGGGAGCTGTTTTTT
CDR3: CASSPPPGADTGELFF
V: TRBV7-6
size: .
D: .
J: TRBJ2-2

DNA: TGTGCCAGCAGCTTAGGTTGGGGATTGGGGTATCCCGGGGAGCTGTTTTTT
CDR3: CASSLGWGLGYPGELFF
V: TRBV5-4
size: .
D: .
J: TRBJ2-2

DNA: TGTGCCAGCAGCTTAATGGTCGGTCAAGAGACCCAGTACTTC
CDR3: CASSLMVGQETQYF
V: TRBV5-4
size: .
D: .
J: TRBJ2-5

DNA: TGTGCCAGCAGCCCCGGGACTAGCGGGGGCAGCTCCTACAATGAGCAGTTCTTC
CDR3: CASSPGTSGGSSYNEQFF
V: TRBV9
size: .
D: TRBD2
J: TRBJ2-1

DNA: TGTGCCAGCAGCTTTAGCGGGACTACCTACGAGCAGTACTTC
CDR3: CASSFSGTTYEQYF
V: TRBV11-3
size: .
D: TRBD2
J: TRBJ2-7

DNA: TGTGCCAGCAGCGTTCTAGGGGTTGGAGAGCAGTACTTC
CDR3: CASSVLGVGEQYF
V: TRBV9
size: .
D: .
J: TRBJ2-7

DNA: TGTGCCAGCAGCCCAAAACTCCGCCACGGGAACGAGCAGTACTTC
CDR3: CASSPKLRHGNEQYF
V: TRBV7-9
size: few
D: .
J: TRBJ2-7

DNA: TGTGCCAGCAGTTACTCGACGGGGAGGGAGCTGTTTTTT
CDR3: CASSYSTGRELFF
V: TRBV6-6
size: .
D: .
J: TRBJ2-2

DNA: TGCGCCAGCAGCGGACGAAAGGGCGATCAGGCGGATACGCAGTATTTT
CDR3: CASSGRKGDQADTQYF
V: TRBV10-1
size: once
D: .
J: TRBJ2-3

DNA: TGTGCCAGCAGTGCTATAGGGACAGGGGGTTCAACTAATGAAAAACTGTTTTTT
CDR3: CASSAIGTGGSTNEKLFF
V: TRBV28
size: .
D: TRBD1
J: TRBJ1-4

DNA: TGTGCCAGCGTTGGTAGCGGGGACTTAGGAGATACGCAGTATTTT
CDR3: CASVGSGDLGDTQYF
V: TRBV11-2
size: .
D: TRBD2
J: TRBJ2-3

DNA: TGTGCTAGTGGCCAGGGGTGGGGCATTCAGCCCCAGCATTTT
CDR3: CASGQGWGIQPQHF
V: TRBV12-5
size: .
D: .
J: TRBJ1-5

DNA: TGCGCCAGCAGCTGGGACAACACAGATACGCAGTATTTT
CDR3: CASSWDNTDTQYF
V: TRBV5-1
size: few
D: .
J: TRBJ2-3

DNA: TGTGCCAGCAGCATCGAGGGAGGCCTTGGCGAGCAGTACTTC
CDR3: CASSIEGGLGEQYF
V: TRBV9
size: .
D: .
J: TRBJ2-7

DNA: TGTGCCACCAGCAGAGATCGTCCTAGCGACTACGAGCAGTACTTC
CDR3: CATSRDRPSDYEQYF
V: TRBV15
size: .
D: .
J: TRBJ2-7

DNA: TGTGCAAGTCGCTTAGCGCGGCAGTGCTCCTACGAGCAGTACTTC
CDR3: CASRLARQCSYEQYF
V: TRBV12-2
size: once
D: .
J: TRBJ2-7

DNA: TGTGCCAGCAGTTTCGGGGGCTCCTCTGGGGCCAACGTCCTGACTTTC
CDR3: CASSFGGSSGANVLTF
V: TRBV27
size: .
D: .
J: TRBJ2-6

DNA: TGTGCCACCGGGAAGGGCTTGGAGAATTCACCCCTCCACTTT
CDR3: CATGKGLENSPLHF
V: TRBV15
size: once
D: .
J: TRBJ1-6

DNA: TGCGCCAGCAGCTTGGCCCTAGCGGGGGGTTCCTACGAGCAGTACTTC
CDR3: CASSLALAGGSYEQYF
V: TRBV5-1
size: .
D: TRBD2
J: TRBJ2-7

DNA: TGTGCCAGCAGCTTGGACATCTCTGGAAACACCATATATTTT
CDR3: CASSLDISGNTIYF
V: TRBV5-8
size: .
D: .
J: TRBJ1-3

DNA: TGTGCCAGCAGCTCGGGACGGACGAACACCGGGGAGCTGTTTTTT
CDR3: CASSSGRTNTGELFF
V: TRBV7-3
size: .
D: .
J: TRBJ2-2

DNA: TGTGCCAGCTCATCGGGCCCGACAGCCATGAACACTGAAGCTTTCTTT
CDR3: CASSSGPTAMNTEAFF
V: TRBV18
size: once
D: .
J: TRBJ1-1

DNA: TGTGCCAGCAGCTTGGGGATCAGAACAGATACGCAGTATTTT
CDR3: CASSLGIRTDTQYF
V: TRBV7-3
size: .
D: .
J: TRBJ2-3

DNA: TGTGCCAGCAGTTCCCGCGGTGGGGGACTAGCTGGCTACGAGCAGTACTTC
CDR3: CASSSRGGGLAGYEQYF
V: TRBV28
size: .
D: TRBD2
J: TRBJ2-7

DNA: TGTGCCAGCAGCGGACAGGGTCAAAATCAGCCCCAGCATTTT
CDR3: CASSGQGQNQPQHF
V: TRBV7-3
size: .
D: TRBD1
J: TRBJ1-5

DNA: TGTGCCAGCAGCTCCACTCTCATGCTGCAGGGCCTGAACACTGAAGCTTTCTTT
CDR3: CASSSTLMLQGLNTEAFF
V: TRBV5-4
size: .
D: .
J: TRBJ1-1

DNA: TGTGCCAGCACTGGACAGGGGATTGTTAATTCACCCCTCCACTTT
CDR3: CASTGQGIVNSPLHF
V: TRBV6-5
size: .
D: TRBD1
J: TRBJ1-6

DNA: TGTGCCAGCAGTTCAGGGTGGGCAAGGGAGACCCAGTACTTC
CDR3: CASSSGWARETQYF
V: TRBV7-8
size: once
D: .
J: TRBJ2-5